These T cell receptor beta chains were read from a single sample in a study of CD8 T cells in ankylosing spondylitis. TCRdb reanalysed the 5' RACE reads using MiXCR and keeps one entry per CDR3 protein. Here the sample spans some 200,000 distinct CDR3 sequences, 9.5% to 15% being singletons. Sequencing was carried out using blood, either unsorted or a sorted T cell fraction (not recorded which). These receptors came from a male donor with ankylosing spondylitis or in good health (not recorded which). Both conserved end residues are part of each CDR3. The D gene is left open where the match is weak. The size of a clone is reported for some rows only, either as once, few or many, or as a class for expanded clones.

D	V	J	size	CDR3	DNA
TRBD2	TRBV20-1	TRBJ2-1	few	CSARVSWGLPNNEQFF	TGCAGTGCTAGAGTTTCGTGGGGACTACCGAACAATGAGCAGTTCTTC
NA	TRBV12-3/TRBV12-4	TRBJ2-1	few	CASSLQQENEQFF	TGTGCCAGCAGTTTACAACAGGAGAATGAGCAGTTCTTC
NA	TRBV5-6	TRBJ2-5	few	CASSFGSGGRETQYF	TGTGCCAGCAGCTTCGGTTCAGGGGGGCGAGAGACCCAGTACTTC
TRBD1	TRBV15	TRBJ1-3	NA	CATSSDRGIGGNTIYF	TGTGCCACCAGCAGTGACAGGGGGATTGGAGGAAACACCATATATTTT
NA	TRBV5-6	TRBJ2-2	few	CASSLGPEPPGELFF	TGTGCCAGCAGCTTGGGTCCAGAACCCCCCGGGGAGCTGTTTTTT
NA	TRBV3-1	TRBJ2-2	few	CASSQVGDAMAVGHTGELFF	TGTGCCAGCAGCCAAGTGGGGGACGCCATGGCTGTTGGGCACACCGGGGAGCTGTTTTTT
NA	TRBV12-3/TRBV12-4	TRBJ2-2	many	CASGNTGELFF	TGTGCCAGCGGGAACACCGGGGAGCTGTTTTTT
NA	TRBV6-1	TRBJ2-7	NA	CASSDPLSYEQYF	TGTGCCAGCAGTGATCCGCTTAGCTACGAGCAGTACTTC
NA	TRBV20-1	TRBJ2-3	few	CSARVPGAKRKSTDTQYF	TGCAGTGCTAGAGTCCCCGGAGCCAAGAGAAAAAGCACAGATACGCAGTATTTT
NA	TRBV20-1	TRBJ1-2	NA	CSAGGGEGYTF	TGCAGTGCTGGGGGGGGCGAAGGCTACACCTTC
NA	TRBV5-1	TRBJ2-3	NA	CASSLDGRGTDTQYF	TGCGCCAGCAGCTTGGACGGGAGAGGCACAGATACGCAGTATTTT
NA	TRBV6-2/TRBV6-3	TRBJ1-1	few	CASSYGGGMAAFF	TGTGCCAGCAGTTACGGAGGGGGTATGGCCGCTTTCTTT
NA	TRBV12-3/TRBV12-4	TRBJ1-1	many	CASSLGGGWTEAFF	TGTGCCAGCAGTTTAGGTGGGGGGTGGACTGAAGCTTTCTTT
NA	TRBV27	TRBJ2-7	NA	CASRKGQAYEQYF	TGTGCCAGCAGGAAAGGACAAGCCTACGAGCAGTACTTC
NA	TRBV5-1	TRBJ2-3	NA	CASTGSSNPTQYF	TGCGCCAGCACCGGGTCCTCCAACCCTACGCAGTATTTT
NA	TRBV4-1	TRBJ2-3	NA	CASSQDRVRGRTDTQYF	TGCGCCAGCAGCCAAGATCGGGTCAGGGGAAGGACAGATACGCAGTATTTT
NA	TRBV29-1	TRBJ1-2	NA	CSVEGGENYGYTF	TGCAGCGTCGAGGGGGGCGAGAACTATGGCTACACCTTC
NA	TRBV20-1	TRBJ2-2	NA	CSARYSPTGELFF	TGCAGTGCTAGATATAGCCCCACCGGGGAGCTGTTTTTT
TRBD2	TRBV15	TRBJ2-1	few	CATSRELAGNNEQFF	TGTGCCACCAGCAGAGAACTAGCGGGAAACAATGAGCAGTTCTTC
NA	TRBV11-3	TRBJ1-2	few	CASSARDAGVNGYTF	TGTGCCAGCAGCGCGAGGGACGCGGGTGTAAATGGCTACACCTTC
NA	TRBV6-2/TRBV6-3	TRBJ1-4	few	CASSPFRGGREKLFF	TGTGCCAGCAGCCCGTTCAGGGGAGGGCGTGAAAAACTGTTTTTT
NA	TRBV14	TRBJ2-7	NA	CASSGRGEQYF	TGTGCCAGCAGCGGCAGGGGAGAGCAGTACTTC
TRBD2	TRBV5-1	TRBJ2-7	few	CASSCGTSGCPSSYEQYF	TGCGCCAGCAGCTGCGGGACTAGCGGGTGTCCTTCCTCCTACGAGCAGTACTTC
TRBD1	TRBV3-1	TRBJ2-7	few	CASSQGVVWDSSEQYF	TGTGCCAGCAGCCAAGGAGTCGTATGGGACAGCTCCGAGCAGTACTTC
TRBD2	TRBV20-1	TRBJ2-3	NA	CSATRASGTDTQYF	TGCAGTGCTACCCGAGCTAGCGGTACAGATACGCAGTATTTT
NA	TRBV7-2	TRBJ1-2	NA	CASSLEAAGEGYTF	TGTGCCAGCAGCTTAGAGGCTGCCGGGGAGGGCTACACCTTC
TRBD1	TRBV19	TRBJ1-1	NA	CASSTSRQGGTEAFF	TGTGCCAGTAGTACCTCCCGACAGGGTGGAACTGAAGCTTTCTTT
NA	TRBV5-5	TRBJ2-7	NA	CASSLASIPYEQYF	TGTGCCAGCAGCTTGGCCAGTATACCCTACGAGCAGTACTTC
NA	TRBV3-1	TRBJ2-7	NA	CASSQLTYEQYF	TGTGCCAGCAGCCAATTGACCTACGAGCAGTACTTC
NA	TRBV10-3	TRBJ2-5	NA	CATRGDTQETQYF	TGTGCCACCCGGGGGGACACGCAAGAGACCCAGTACTTC
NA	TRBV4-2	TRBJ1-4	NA	CASSPRQATNEKLFF	TGTGCCAGCAGCCCTCGACAGGCAACTAATGAAAAACTGTTTTTT
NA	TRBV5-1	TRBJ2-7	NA	CASSLDKGVYEQYF	TGCGCCAGCAGCTTGGACAAGGGGGTCTACGAGCAGTACTTC
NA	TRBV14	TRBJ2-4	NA	CASSHAGENIQYF	TGTGCCAGCAGCCATGCCGGGGAAAACATTCAGTACTTC
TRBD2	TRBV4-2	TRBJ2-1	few	CASSGTSGVIEQFF	TGTGCCAGCAGCGGGACTAGCGGAGTGATTGAGCAGTTCTTC
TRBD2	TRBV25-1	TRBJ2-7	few	CASSELGLAGGNEQYF	TGTGCCAGCAGTGAATTGGGACTAGCGGGAGGTAACGAGCAGTACTTC
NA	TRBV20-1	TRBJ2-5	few	CSARGAAWGDQYF	TGCAGTGCGAGAGGGGCTGCCTGGGGGGACCAGTACTTC
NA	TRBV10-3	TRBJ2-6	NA	CAISDEAGHSGANVLTF	TGTGCCATCAGTGATGAGGCAGGCCACTCTGGGGCCAACGTCCTGACTTTC
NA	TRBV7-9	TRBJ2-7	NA	CASSIQGRDYEQYF	TGTGCCAGCAGCATCCAGGGGAGGGACTACGAGCAGTACTTC
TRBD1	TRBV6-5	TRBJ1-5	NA	CASSLTGEGNQPQHF	TGTGCCAGCAGTTTGACAGGGGAAGGCAATCAGCCCCAGCATTTT
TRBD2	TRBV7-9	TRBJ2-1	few	CASSSYPGTSGEQFF	TGTGCCAGCAGCTCTTACCCCGGGACTAGCGGGGAGCAGTTCTTC
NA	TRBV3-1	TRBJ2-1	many	CASSQEVKKNEQFF	TGTGCCAGCAGCCAAGAAGTGAAAAAAAATGAGCAGTTCTTC
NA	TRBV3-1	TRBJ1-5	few	CASSGHRVEQPQHF	TGTGCCAGCAGCGGACACAGGGTTGAACAGCCCCAGCATTTT
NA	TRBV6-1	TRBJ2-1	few	CASSEGRKQFF	TGTGCCAGCAGTGAAGGGAGGAAGCAGTTCTTC
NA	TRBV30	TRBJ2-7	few	CAWTRLVGRGAYEQYF	TGTGCCTGGACCCGATTGGTGGGCAGGGGTGCCTACGAGCAGTACTTC
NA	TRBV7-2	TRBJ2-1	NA	CASSAWGEKNNEQFF	TGTGCCAGCAGCGCCTGGGGGGAGAAAAACAATGAGCAGTTCTTC
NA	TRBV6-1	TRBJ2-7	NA	CASNPLAGPYEQYF	TGTGCCAGCAACCCCCTGGCCGGGCCCTACGAGCAGTACTTC
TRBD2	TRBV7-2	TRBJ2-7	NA	CASSLVPGGGTYEQYF	TGTGCCAGCAGCTTAGTACCGGGGGGGGGCACCTACGAGCAGTACTTC
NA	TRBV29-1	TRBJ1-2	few	CSVEILSNYGYTF	TGCAGCGTTGAGATACTCTCCAACTATGGCTACACCTTC
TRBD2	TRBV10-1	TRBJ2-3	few	CASSDPTSGSGGDTQYF	TGCGCCAGCAGTGACCCGACTAGCGGGAGTGGTGGAGATACGCAGTATTTT
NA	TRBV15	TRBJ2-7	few	CATSIAPKGSYEQYF	TGTGCCACCAGCATCGCACCCAAGGGTTCCTACGAGCAGTACTTC
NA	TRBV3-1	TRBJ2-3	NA	CASSQDGVGGTDTQYF	TGTGCCAGCAGCCAAGATGGGGTCGGGGGCACAGATACGCAGTATTTT
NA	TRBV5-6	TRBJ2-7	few	CASSFGDEQYF	TGTGCCAGCAGCTTCGGGGACGAGCAGTACTTC
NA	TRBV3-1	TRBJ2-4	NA	CASSQVSEAAKNIQYF	TGTGCCAGCAGCCAAGTCTCCGAAGCGGCCAAAAACATTCAGTACTTC
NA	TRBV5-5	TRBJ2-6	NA	CASSLEGSSGANVLTF	TGTGCCAGCAGCTTGGAGGGTAGCTCTGGGGCCAACGTCCTGACTTTC